The sequence of this T cell receptor beta chain was determined in a study of T-cell reconstitution after alpha-beta-depleted transplantation in children. The authors prepared the TCRbeta library with unique molecular identifiers. TCRdb itself ran the PCR reads through MiXCR, one entry per CDR3 protein. Here the sample spans approximately 93,000 distinct CDR3 sequences, roughly 7.7% being singletons. The ends lost 7 bases at V and 3 bases at J; junction bases unmatched: 7. Germline values: CDR1 SQVTM, CDR2 ANQGSEA. The CDR3 is made up of 14 amino acids. This clonotype was counted at least ten times. This chain links TRBV29-1 with TRBJ2-2; 8 bases agree with TRBD2. The source of this sequence is a human donor who donated a stem cell graft to a child with congenital amegakaryocytic thrombocytopenia. The starting material was PBMCs from the stem cell graft donor, obtained from the stem cell graft. The CDR3 protein is CSARTSQDTGELFF. The CDR3 DNA sequence: TGCAGCGCCCGGACTAGCCAGGACACCGGGGAGCTGTTTTTT.